This T cell receptor (beta chain) was sequenced during a study of blood T cells in healthy people across ages. Points from the study as a whole: Aged donors had fewer naive CD4+ cells and lower diversity than long-lived donors. Strong correlation linked observed beta diversity and percent naive T cells.

Staff drew ten milliliters of peripheral blood from each donor. The V and J ends lost 5 bases and 3 bases, in that order; junction bases with no gene match: 4. Germline values: CDR1 MNHEY, CDR2 SVGEGT. CDR3 size: 13 residues. On this clonotype: What it binds is not known.

For the second PCR, which ran for roughly 6 to 12 cycles, a sample-barcoded 5' primer and a J-beta primer mix were used. A single record per CDR3 protein comes from TCRdb applying MiXCR to the 5' RACE reads. The sample has approximately 800,000 distinct CDR3 sequences, roughly 64% seen once. This TCR was sampled from a man aged 25 to 45 in good health. The V gene is TRBV6-2 or TRBV6-3, the J gene TRBJ2-7; TRBD2 matches 7 bases. The sample consisted of blood. The CDR3 coding sequence is TGTGCCAGCAGTGCTGGGACTATCTACGAGCAGTACTTC. It codes for CASSAGTIYEQYF.